The 14 T cell receptor beta chains listed next were all sequenced from one sample in a study of STAT5B mutations in CD4+ large granular lymphocyte leukemia. Using immunoSEQ multiplex PCR, the repertoire was profiled, and TCRdb retains in-frame clones only, with some absent. The repertoire holds 7,000 to 10,000 clones, with around three quarters as singletons. Source material: PBMCs. These receptors all come from a woman aged 55-70 years with CD4+ T-cell large granular lymphocyte leukemia.

This rearrangement joins TRBV30 to TRBJ1-1, with D uncertain. Germline CDR1 reads GTSNPN; CDR2 reads SVGIG (reference sequence). The CDR3 sequence is 12 residues long. Trimming cost V 2 bases and J 1 base, with 5 bases left between them. This chain's CDR3 is CAWSRQNTEAFF. The CDR3, as DNA: TGTGCCTGGAGTCGACAGAACACTGAAGCTTTCTTT.

The chain couples TRBV5-1 to TRBJ1-1; perhaps TRBD1 as D (5 bases). The CDR3 is 15 residues long. The germline V gene has CDR1 SGHRS and CDR2 YFSETQ. V dropped 0 bases and J dropped 4 bases, with 13 bases sitting between them. In DNA form, the CDR3 reads TGCGCCAGCAGCTTGGCCGACAGAATAGCCACTGAAGCTTTCTTT. This sequence encodes CASSLADRIATEAFF. The full variable domain, with the rest looked up from reference TRBV5-1 and TRBJ1-1, is KAGVTQTPRYLIKTRGQQVTLSCSPISGHRSVSWYQQTPGQGLQFLFEYFSETQRNKGNFPGRFSGRQFSNSRSEMNVSTLELGDSALYLCASSLADRIATEAFFGQGTRLTVV.

The genes are TRBV7-2 and TRBJ2-7; the D gene is possibly TRBD2 (6 bases). V lost 5 bases, J lost 3 bases, and 17 bases lay in between. Germline CDR1 is SGHTA and CDR2 is FQGNSA. This CDR3 comprises 15 residues. The CDR3 region is CASSEGGGGSYEQYF. The CDR3 bases are TGTGCCAGCAGCGAAGGCGGAGGAGGGAGCTACGAGCAGTACTTC.

This clone has more than one count but fewer than ten. This chain uses TRBV29-1 with TRBJ1-1, with D uncertain. CDR3 length equals 15 residues. Germline values: CDR1 SQVTM, CDR2 ANQGSEA. V lost 4 bases, J lost 4 bases, and 19 bases lay in between. This CDR3 is CSVAQRFGEITEAFF. DNA for the CDR3: TGCAGCGTTGCCCAGAGGTTTGGGGAGATCACTGAAGCTTTCTTT.

This clone was seen more than once but under ten times. The chain is built from TRBV14 and TRBJ2-5, with unresolved D. Germline values: CDR1 SGHDN, CDR2 FVKESK. The germline V and J ends were trimmed by 0 bases and 7 bases, with 9 bases remaining between them. This CDR3 has 13 residues. CDR3 DNA sequence: TGTGCCAGCAGCCAAGACATTGGTGGGACCCAGTACTTC. This sequence encodes CASSQDIGGTQYF.

The chain employs TRBV28 and TRBJ1-2; D is uncertain. The V end lost 6 bases, the J end lost 4 bases, and 9 bases lay between the germline ends. There are 12 residues in the CDR3. The germline V gene has CDR1 MDHEN and CDR2 SYDVKM. The CDR3 DNA is TGTGCCAGCAGCCCCGTGGGCTATGGCTACACCTTC. This translates into CASSPVGYGYTF.

The chain couples TRBV4-3 to TRBJ1-5, with 11 positions matching TRBD1. Trimming removed 0 bases from V and 7 bases from J; junction bases left unmatched: 5. The CDR3 spans 16 residues. CDR1 is LGHNA and CDR2 is YSLEER in the germline V gene. The CDR3 sequence is CASSQDLGQGDQPQHF. The CDR3 DNA reads as TGCGCCAGCAGCCAAGATCTGGGACAGGGGGACCAGCCCCAGCATTTT.

The CDR3: CASSFEGQTQYF. The CDR3 nucleotides are TGTGCCAGCAGCTTCGAGGGGCAGACCCAGTACTTC. V and J are TRBV7-2 and TRBJ2-5; D possibly uses TRBD1 or TRBD2 (5 bases each). Germline-derived CDR1 and CDR2 are SGHTA and FQGNSA. The CDR3 runs 12 residues. V was pared by 3 bases and J by 6 bases, with 8 bases between.

V usage is TRBV7-2 and J usage is TRBJ2-3, with TRBD1 matching 10 bases. This CDR3 has 15 residues. Trimming took 5 bases from V and 4 from J; bases not matched to a gene: 6. Germline loops: CDR1 SGHTA, CDR2 FQGNSA. CDR3 nucleotide sequence: TGTGCCAGCAGCCCACGGACAGGGGGAGCAGATACGCAGTATTTT. Protein product: CASSPRTGGADTQYF.

This clone is labeled medium-sized. The chain's CDR3 is CAWSVGRRAGELFF. The CDR3 nucleotides read TGTGCCTGGAGTGTAGGCCGGCGGGCCGGGGAGCTGTTTTTT. This chain connects TRBV30 to TRBJ2-2; possibly TRBD2 for D (5 bases). V was cut by 0 bases and J by 6 bases, with 11 bases left in between. This CDR3 spans 14 amino acids. From germline, CDR1 is GTSNPN and CDR2 SVGIG (reference sequence).

The chain couples TRBV27 to TRBJ2-5; 13 positions agree with TRBD2. Trimming took 4 bases from V and 4 from J; bases not matched to a gene: 3. Per the germline V gene, CDR1 is MNHEY and CDR2 is SMNVEV (reference sequence). The CDR3 covers 15 residues. The CDR3 region has the DNA TGTGCCAGCAGTTCGGGACTAGCGGGAAGAGAGACCCAGTACTTC. It codes for CASSSGLAGRETQYF.

This rearrangement joins TRBV19 to TRBJ2-7; tentatively, D is TRBD2 (6 bases). Germline CDR1 reads LNHDA; CDR2 reads SQIVND (reference sequence). This CDR3 region has 14 residues. V was cut by 0 bases and J by 6 bases, with 12 bases left in between. DNA for the CDR3: TGTGCCAGTAGTATAGATCGGAGGGCGGTCGAGCAGTACTTC. This codes for CASSIDRRAVEQYF.

The V gene is TRBV10-3, the J gene TRBJ2-7, with TRBD2 matching over 7 bases. The germline gives CDR1 ENHRY, CDR2 SYGVKD. The ends lost 4 bases at V and 5 bases at J; junction bases unmatched: 5. This CDR3 spans 13 amino acids. CDR3 loop: CAISGGGRDEQYF. Written as DNA, the CDR3 is TGTGCCATCAGTGGGGGGGGAAGGGACGAGCAGTACTTC.

This clone was seen a handful of times. The chain joins TRBV27 to TRBJ1-2; D is uncertain. Trimming removed 2 bases from V and 3 bases from J, with 13 bases in between. Germline loops: CDR1 MNHEY, CDR2 SMNVEV (reference sequence). The CDR3 covers 15 residues. This CDR3 is CASSLKSPGDYGYTF. CDR3 nucleotide sequence: TGTGCCAGCAGTTTAAAGTCCCCTGGGGACTATGGCTACACCTTC.